The 3 T cell receptor beta chains below come from one sample, sequenced in a study of shared clonotypes between healthy human individuals. Clones were read by immunoSEQ multiplex PCR, and TCRdb kept only the in-frame ones, dropping some. The sample consists of roughly 2 million clones, 90% to 96% of them appearing once. Sequences were obtained from naive CD4+ T cells sorted from blood. Subset in this sample: CD45RA+ positively selected. The source is a young man in good health.

This rearrangement joins TRBV2 to TRBJ2-7; 7 nucleotides match TRBD1. V trimming: 6 bases; J trimming: 0 bases; junction bases outside the gene matches: 8. Germline V lookup: CDR1 SNHLY, CDR2 FYNNEI. This CDR3 spans 15 amino acids. CDR3 sequence reads: CASSWGQTLSYEQYF. The CDR3 nucleotides read TGTGCCAGCAGCTGGGGACAGACCCTCTCCTACGAGCAGTACTTC.

This sequence joins TRBV19 and TRBJ1-1; D is undetermined. V shed 6 bases and J shed 1 base, with 9 bases lying between them. Germline V gene sequence: CDR1 LNHDA, CDR2 SQIVND (reference sequence). The CDR3 has 13 amino acids. The DNA of the CDR3 is TGTGCCAGTAGATTCGCAGGGAACACTGAAGCTTTCTTT. Amino acid sequence: CASRFAGNTEAFF.

V and J are TRBV28 and TRBJ1-2; D unresolved. Germline V CDR1 and CDR2: MDHEN, SYDVKM. With 2 bases removed from V and 8 bases from J, the gap between germline ends came to 15 bases. This CDR3 has 14 amino acids. Here the CDR3 reads CASSLVQVRGGYTF. DNA of the CDR3: TGTGCCAGCAGTTTAGTGCAGGTTCGTGGAGGCTACACCTTC.